This T cell receptor (beta chain) comes out of a study of blood T cell repertoires in COVID-19. Libraries were prepared by immunoSEQ multiplex PCR; TCRdb keeps only in-frame clonotypes and omits some of them. The sample holds nearly 110,000 clones, around nine tenths seen once. The receptor's source is a woman in her twenties or thirties with acute or convalescent COVID-19. Sequencing was carried out using peripheral blood.

The CDR3 DNA reads TGCGCCAGCAGCCCCCCTAGCGGGAGAAGCTCCTACGAGCAGTACTTC. Protein product: CASSPPSGRSSYEQYF. The chain carries TRBV4-1 and TRBJ2-7, with 10 bases identical to TRBD2. Trimming took 4 bases from V and 0 from J; bases not matched to a gene: 6. The CDR3 contains 16 residues. CDR1 is MGHRA and CDR2 is YSYEKL in the germline V gene.